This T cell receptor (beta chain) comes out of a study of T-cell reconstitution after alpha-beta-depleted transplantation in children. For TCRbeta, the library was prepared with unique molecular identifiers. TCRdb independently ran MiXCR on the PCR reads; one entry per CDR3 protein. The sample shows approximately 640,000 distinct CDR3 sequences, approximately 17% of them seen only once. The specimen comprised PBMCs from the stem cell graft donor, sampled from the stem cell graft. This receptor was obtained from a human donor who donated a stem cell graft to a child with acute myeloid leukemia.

The CDR3 here is CASSPPDGRGELFF. The CDR3 DNA sequence: TGTGCCAGCAGCCCACCCGACGGGCGCGGGGAGCTGTTTTTT. The chain carries TRBV7-3 and TRBJ2-2, with D unresolved. The CDR3 has 14 amino acids. V lost 5 bases to trimming and J lost 7 bases, with 14 bases between them. In germline, CDR1 is SGHTA, CDR2 FQGTGA.